This TCR beta chain was obtained from a study of blood T cell repertoires in COVID-19. Some clones are missing from TCRdb's copy, which holds only in-frame ones; the method was immunoSEQ multiplex PCR. Here the sample spans tens of thousands of clones, around 85% being singletons. The specimen sequenced was peripheral blood. This sequence was found in a man between 65 and 85 years old with COVID-19, enrolled during active disease.

CDR3 residues: CASGWSQAAGNTIYF. Written as DNA, the CDR3 is TGTGCCAGCGGCTGGTCGCAGGCTGCTGGAAACACCATATATTTT. The rearrangement uses TRBV13 and TRBJ1-3; D gene uncertain. The V gene lost 8 bases and the J gene lost 2 bases, with 16 bases spanning the gap. CDR1 is PRHDT, CDR2 FYEKMQ, per germline (reference sequence). The CDR3 runs to 15 residues.